The clone carrying this T cell receptor (beta chain) was observed a single time. TCRdb keeps only in-frame clones here, not all; method: immunoSEQ multiplex PCR. The sample holds approximately 37,000 clones, roughly nine tenths seen once. This sample is drawn from a study of blood T cell repertoires in COVID-19. At the level of the study: Some COVID-19 samples were acute and others convalescent; all came from the United States, Italy and Spain. T cells, B-cell-depleted T cells, or PBMCs supplied cDNA or gDNA.

The length of the CDR3 is 15 residues. Germline V gene sequence: CDR1 MNHNY, CDR2 SVGAGI (reference sequence). The germline V and J ends were trimmed by 0 bases and 6 bases, with 15 bases remaining between them. This chain connects TRBV6-6 to TRBJ2-7; no firm D call. The sequencing input was peripheral blood. The clonotype originates from a man aged 50-60 years in a cohort sampled during active COVID-19. The DNA of the CDR3 is TGTGCCAGCAGTTACTCGGGCCCTTCTACGAGCGAGCAGTACTTC. Its translation: CASSYSGPSTSEQYF.